Sequencing of this T cell receptor beta chain was carried out in a study of identical twins. Study conclusions and caveats: The authors drew conclusions from cross-sectional statistical analysis rather than following the same donors.

Germline-derived CDR1 and CDR2 are SGHRS and YFSETQ. The CDR3 spans 14 residues. V shed 6 bases, J shed 2 bases, and the junction held 6 bases outside the gene matches. This clonotype was observed many times. Antigen unknown. One entry per CDR3 protein results from TCRdb running MiXCR on the 5' RACE reads. The data show 310,000 or so distinct CDR3 sequences, about 8.9% seen once. Another study also made use of these data, one on yellow fever vaccine responses in identical twins.

V and J are TRBV5-1 and TRBJ2-3; the match to TRBD2 covers 7 bases. This TCR came from a woman in her late teens or twenties in good health. Sequenced material: memory (CD45RO+) T cells sorted from blood. CDR3 nucleotide sequence: TGCGCCAGCAACATAGCGGGCCTCACAGATACGCAGTATTTT. This sequence encodes CASNIAGLTDTQYF.